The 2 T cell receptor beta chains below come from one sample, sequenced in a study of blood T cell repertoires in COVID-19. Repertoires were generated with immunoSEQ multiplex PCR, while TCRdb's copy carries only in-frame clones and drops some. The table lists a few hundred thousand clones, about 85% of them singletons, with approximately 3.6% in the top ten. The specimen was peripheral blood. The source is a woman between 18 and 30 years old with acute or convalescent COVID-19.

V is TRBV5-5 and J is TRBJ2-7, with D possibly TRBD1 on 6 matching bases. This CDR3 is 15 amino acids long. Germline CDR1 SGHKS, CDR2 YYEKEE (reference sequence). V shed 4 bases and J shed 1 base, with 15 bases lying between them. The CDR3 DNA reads TGTGCCAGCAGCGTCTCCGGGACAAATTCCTACGAGCAGTACTTC. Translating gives CASSVSGTNSYEQYF.

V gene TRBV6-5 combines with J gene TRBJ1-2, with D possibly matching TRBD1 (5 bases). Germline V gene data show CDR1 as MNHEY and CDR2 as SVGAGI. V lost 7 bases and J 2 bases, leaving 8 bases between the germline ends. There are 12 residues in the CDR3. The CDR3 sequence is CASKEGNYGYTF. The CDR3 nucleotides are TGTGCCAGCAAGGAGGGGAACTATGGCTACACCTTC.